Here is one T cell receptor beta chain with its context. Sequencing was performed with immunoSEQ multiplex PCR; in TCRdb, only in-frame clones are kept and a portion is missing. The table includes around 83,000 clones, roughly 94% detected once. The CDR3 runs to 13 residues. V gave up 4 bases and J gave up 10 bases; unmatched junction bases: 5. Germline values: CDR1 SGDLS, CDR2 YYNGEE. This sample is part of a study of technical replicates of blood from a handful of donors. The chain has TRBV9 and TRBJ2-2; the match to TRBD2 covers 9 bases. Material: T cells isolated from PBMCs. This TCR was recovered from a human donor in good health. The CDR3 sequence: CASSISGSEELFF. For the CDR3, the DNA is TGTGCCAGCAGCATTAGCGGGAGCGAGGAGCTGTTTTTT.